The following is a T cell receptor beta chain sequence with its context. This clonotype occurred many times. It lacks a known antigen. No per-base quality is available; no much larger clone lies one base away. This entry is derived from a study of response to subunit inactivated influenza vaccine (dated by TCRdb to the late 2010s). About the full investigation: The study used deep quantitative T cell receptor repertoire profiling to track responses to a trivalent subunit inactivated influenza vaccine.

The method behind the library was RT-PCR. The reads were generated on an Illumina HiSeq 2500. TCRdb reworked the public reads: Q25 trimming with fastp, MiXCR clone assembly, productive beta chains retained. Merged by CDR3 protein, the rows form single entries marked with the most common genes and DNA. Within this sample are more than 450,000 distinct CDR3 sequences, with approximately 7.7% of them counted one time only. Clones ranked in the top ten supply 10% to 15% of the sample. The paper's findings and limits, for the study overall: It was suggested by the authors that each seasonal influenza vaccination may recruit only a limited number of new T cells.

The specimen was PBMCs from blood, collected less than 30 months after vaccination. The clonotype was recovered from a man aged 45-69 years who received an inactivated influenza vaccine. Donor details come from another sample of the same person, matched by shared clones.

The CDR3 has the sequence CASRWTSGSGETQYF. Read as DNA, the sequence is TGTGCCAGCAGGTGGACTAGCGGGAGTGGGGAGACCCAGTACTTC. The chain links TRBV7-2 with TRBJ2-5; TRBD2 matches 13 bases in the middle. Counted from cysteine to phenylalanine, this CDR3 has 15 amino acids. Just CDR3 DNA is preserved here, 45 bases in frame from base 1. According to the germline V gene, CDR1 reads SGHTA and CDR2 reads FQGNSA. V and J are trimmed by 6 bases and 5 bases, and the gene matches miss 6 bases of the junction.